These 19 T cell receptor beta chains came from one sample sequenced in a study of vaccination effects on CD4 cells after COVID-19. The table came from immunoSEQ multiplex PCR; TCRdb's copy has only in-frame clones and leaves some out. In the table there are tens of thousands of clones, approximately 79% of which are singletons. The antigens these receptors bind are not known. Expansion of antigen-specific CD4+ T cells with viral peptide pools was carried out by the ViraFEST assay before sequencing. Following a 10-day culture, CD4+ T cells were purified. Previously uninfected by SARS-CoV-2, the vaccine recipients also showed negative nucleocapsid antibodies. This specimen was CD4+ T cells from PBMCs cultured with HCoV-OC43 spike peptides, taken before COVID-19 vaccination. Stated subset: HCoV-OC43 spike overlapping peptide pool stimulation. The receptors were sampled from a human donor who received a COVID-19 vaccine.

The rearrangement joins TRBV10-3 to TRBJ2-1; 8 bases align to TRBD2. CDR1 and CDR2 (germline): ENHRY, SYGVKD. The CDR3 has 15 amino acids. Germline trimming cut 8 bases from V and 6 bases from J; bases unmatched to any gene: 12. The DNA of the CDR3 is TGTGCCATCTCTGGGCTAGCGGGCCTAGTCAATGAGCAGTTCTTC. It encodes CAISGLAGLVNEQFF.

The chain has TRBV14 and TRBJ2-3; perhaps TRBD1 as D (5 bases). The germline gives CDR1 SGHDN, CDR2 FVKESK. The CDR3 is 13 amino acids. Trimming left V 11 bases short and J 0 bases short, with 12 bases between. The CDR3, as DNA: TGTGCCGGACGGACACATAGCACAGATACGCAGTATTTT. Its protein product is CAGRTHSTDTQYF.

V is TRBV5-1 and J is TRBJ2-1; 9 nucleotides match TRBD2. V shed 0 bases, J shed 14 bases, and the junction held 15 bases outside the gene matches. CDR1 is SGHRS and CDR2 is YFSETQ in the germline V gene. The CDR3 extends over 16 amino acids. The CDR3 DNA sequence: TGCGCCAGCAGCTTGGGTAGCGGGGGAATTAATGAGAGGAAGTTCTTC. This encodes CASSLGSGGINERKFF.

This chain links TRBV7-9 with TRBJ1-2; D is uncertain. CDR1 is SEHNR and CDR2 is FQNEAQ in the germline V gene (reference sequence). Trimming shortened V by 5 bases and J by 3 bases, and 10 bases separated the two germline ends. The CDR3 consists of 13 residues. CDR3 sequence reads: CASSPLTHYGYTF. The CDR3, as DNA: TGTGCCAGCAGCCCTCTGACTCACTATGGCTACACCTTC.

The V and J genes are TRBV5-1 and TRBJ2-5; D is uncertain. Trimming took 4 bases from V and 5 from J, leaving 12 bases between them. The V gene's germline CDR1 is SGHRS and CDR2 YFSETQ. This CDR3 comprises 13 residues. The CDR3 DNA is TGCGCCAGCAGCGTTGGCGTTTTGGAGACCCAGTACTTC. It translates to CASSVGVLETQYF.

The rearrangement uses TRBV29-1 and TRBJ1-3; 8 bases are a match to TRBD1. J was trimmed by 1 base and V by 5 bases; bases with no gene match: 7. CDR1 and CDR2 (germline): SQVTM, ANQGSEA. The CDR3 contains 15 residues. The CDR3 protein is CSVSFRDRSGNTIYF. The CDR3 DNA follows: TGCAGCGTTTCATTTAGGGACAGGTCTGGAAACACCATATATTTT.

This clone was counted between two and nine times. V and J are TRBV19 and TRBJ2-3, with 10 nucleotides matching TRBD1. Trimming took 7 bases from V and 8 from J; bases not matched to a gene: 12. CDR3 length equals 15 residues. From germline, CDR1 is LNHDA and CDR2 SQIVND (reference sequence). Here the CDR3 DNA reads TGTGCCAGTATGGGTGTGAGGACAGGGGGTGGTACGCAGTATTTT. Amino acid sequence: CASMGVRTGGGTQYF. Full variable domain (rest looked up from reference TRBV19 and TRBJ2-3): DGGITQSPKYLFRKEGQNVTLSCEQNLNHDAMYWYRQDPGQGLRLIYYSQIVNDFQKGDIAEGYSVSREKKESFPLTVTSAQKNPTAFYLCASMGVRTGGGTQYFGPGTRLTVL.

The chain recombines TRBV5-1 with TRBJ1-4; 8 nucleotides match TRBD1. The CDR3 loop spans 16 amino acids. J lost 5 bases, V lost 2 bases, and 8 bases had no gene match. Per germline, CDR1 SGHRS and CDR2 YFSETQ. Written as DNA, the CDR3 is TGCGCCAGCAGCTTTTTAGGACAGGGCTTGAATGAAAAACTGTTTTTT. Its protein product is CASSFLGQGLNEKLFF.

This clone was counted a few times. This CDR3 reads CASSCEGRLNEQYV. The CDR3 bases are TGTGCCAGCAGTTGCGAAGGGAGGTTAAACGAGCAGTACGTC. The chain uses TRBV6-9 and TRBJ2-7; D perhaps matches TRBD2 (6 bases). The CDR3 runs to 14 residues. Trimming stripped 4 bases from V and 5 bases from J, with 15 bases between. Germline V gene sequence: CDR1 MNHGY, CDR2 SVAAGI.

The chain uses TRBV6-5 and TRBJ2-1; D possibly corresponds to TRBD2 (5 bases). Per the germline V gene, CDR1 is MNHEY and CDR2 is SVGAGI. This CDR3 contains 13 residues. V gave up 6 bases and J gave up 0 bases, with 6 bases separating them. The chain's CDR3 is CASRGSSYNEQFF. CDR3 sequence (DNA): TGTGCCAGCAGGGGGAGCTCCTACAATGAGCAGTTCTTC.

This chain connects TRBV7-2 to TRBJ1-1; D is uncertain. This CDR3 has 14 residues. CDR1 is SGHTA, CDR2 FQGNSA, per germline. V was cut by 1 base and J by 0 bases, with 6 bases left in between. The CDR3 loop reads CASSLGRVNTEAFF. In DNA, the CDR3 is TGTGCCAGCAGCTTAGGTCGGGTGAACACTGAAGCTTTCTTT.

The chain combines TRBV5-1 with TRBJ1-5, with unresolved D. The CDR3 has 15 amino acids. Trimming stripped 0 bases from V and 0 bases from J, with 7 bases between. Germline V gene lookup returns CDR1 SGHRS and CDR2 YFSETQ. The CDR3 is CASSLGPYSNQPQHF. The CDR3 nucleotides read TGCGCCAGCAGCTTGGGGCCGTATAGCAATCAGCCCCAGCATTTT.

CDR3 protein: CASSFKNGQYTDTQYF. As DNA, the CDR3 is TGTGCCAGCAGTTTCAAAAACGGACAGTACACAGATACGCAGTATTTT. J is TRBJ2-3 and V is TRBV27; maybe TRBD1 (6 bases). The CDR3 runs 16 residues. V lost 3 bases, J lost 2 bases, and 15 bases lay in between. CDR1 and CDR2 (germline): MNHEY, SMNVEV (reference sequence).

The chain links TRBV4-3 to TRBJ1-1; D not certain. CDR3 length: 14 amino acids. Trimming shortened V by 0 bases and J by 1 base, and 6 bases separated the two germline ends. Germline loops: CDR1 LGHNA, CDR2 YSLEER. DNA of the CDR3: TGCGCCAGCAGCCAAGATTCCAGGAACACTGAAGCTTTCTTT. Translation gives CASSQDSRNTEAFF.

The J gene is TRBJ1-5, the V gene TRBV28, with D perhaps TRBD1 (5 bases). The V end lost 4 bases, the J end lost 0 bases, and 13 bases lay between the germline ends. This CDR3 region has 16 residues. Germline CDR1 and CDR2: MDHEN and SYDVKM. In DNA, the CDR3 is TGTGCCAGCAGTTGGGGGACCCCTTATAGCAATCAGCCCCAGCATTTT. Amino acids: CASSWGTPYSNQPQHF.

The CDR3 region is CASSYSPRTNTGELFF. CDR3 DNA sequence: TGTGCCAGCAGTTACTCCCCCAGGACGAACACCGGGGAGCTGTTTTTT. This sequence joins TRBV6-5 and TRBJ2-2; D ambiguous. V was trimmed by 0 bases and J by 0 bases, leaving 8 bases between them. The CDR3 has 16 amino acids. The germline gives CDR1 MNHEY, CDR2 SVGAGI.

This rearrangement joins TRBV9 to TRBJ1-4; D not certain. From germline, CDR1 is SGDLS and CDR2 YYNGEE. Trimming stripped 3 bases from V and 3 bases from J, with 9 bases between. This CDR3 contains 14 residues. The CDR3 DNA follows: TGTGCCAGCAGCGCGAGTCCCGCTAATGAAAAACTGTTTTTT. It yields the protein CASSASPANEKLFF.

The chain employs TRBV24-1 and TRBJ1-5, with no clear D. The CDR3 consists of 14 residues. CDR1 and CDR2 (germline): KGHDR, SFDVKD. V shed 3 bases and J shed 7 bases, with 12 bases lying between them. The CDR3 DNA sequence: TGTGCCACCAGTGATCGCGGGGTTAGCCAGCCCCAGCATTTT. It yields the protein CATSDRGVSQPQHF.

This chain connects TRBV14 to TRBJ1-1; D uncertain. The germline V gene encodes CDR1 SGHDN and CDR2 FVKESK. V lost 3 bases, J lost 0 bases, and 14 bases lay in between. CDR3 length equals 16 residues. For the CDR3, the DNA is TGTGCCAGCAGCCACGATAAAGGACGGCTGAACACTGAAGCTTTCTTT. Translating it yields CASSHDKGRLNTEAFF.